These 21 T cell receptor beta chains came from one sample sequenced in a study of cytomegalovirus exposure and HLA in healthy donors. The study ran its PCR with 60 Vbeta and 13 Jbeta primers. The table came from immunoSEQ multiplex PCR; TCRdb's copy has only in-frame clones and leaves some out. The sample table includes approximately 130,000 clones. The sample consisted of PBMCs. These receptors were taken from a woman aged 60-75 years in good health and CMV-seronegative.

The chain links TRBV5-1 to TRBJ2-2; maybe TRBD1 (5 bases). The CDR3 contains 15 residues. With 4 bases removed from V and 3 bases from J, the gap between germline ends came to 13 bases. The germline CDR1 and CDR2 sequences are SGHRS and YFSETQ. The CDR3 nucleotides are TGCGCCAGCAGCAAGGGGTTATTGGACACCGGGGAGCTGTTTTTT. This codes for CASSKGLLDTGELFF.

V and J are TRBV2 and TRBJ2-7, with a weak D call TRBD1 (5 bases). Germline-derived CDR1 and CDR2 are SNHLY and FYNNEI. V lost 8 bases to trimming and J lost 6 bases, with 23 bases between them. The CDR3 consists of 15 residues. The CDR3 sequence: CASGPRTPIRSEQYF. The CDR3 region has the DNA TGTGCCAGCGGTCCTAGGACACCAATAAGGAGCGAGCAGTACTTC.

V usage is TRBV19 and J usage is TRBJ2-7, with D tentatively TRBD2 (6 bases). The CDR3 consists of 13 residues. Trimming removed 2 bases from V and 5 bases from J, with 10 bases in between. The germline CDR1 and CDR2 sequences are LNHDA and SQIVND (reference sequence). The CDR3 is CASSITWRDEQYF. The CDR3 DNA is TGTGCCAGTAGTATAACGTGGAGGGACGAGCAGTACTTC.

The chain uses TRBV5-1 and TRBJ2-4, with a possible D match to TRBD2 (6 bases). Deletions cut 4 bases from V and 1 base from J, with 15 bases between. The CDR3 covers 16 residues. Looked up from germline, CDR1 is SGHRS and CDR2 is YFSETQ. As DNA, the CDR3 is TGCGCCAGCAGCACTGGGACGGGACTGGCCAAAAACATTCAGTACTTC. Its protein is CASSTGTGLAKNIQYF.

V and J are TRBV5-6 and TRBJ1-3; D might be TRBD1 (6 bases). Germline V gives CDR1 SGHDT, CDR2 YYEEEE. The germline V and J ends were trimmed by 1 base and 5 bases, with 10 bases remaining between them. The CDR3 has 14 amino acids. This CDR3 is CASSLRRGRNTIYF. The CDR3 DNA follows: TGTGCCAGCAGCTTGCGCAGGGGACGAAACACCATATATTTT. Looking up the rest from reference TRBV5-6 and TRBJ1-3 gives the full variable domain: DAGVTQSPTHLIKTRGQQVTLRCSPKSGHDTVSWYQQALGQGPQFIFQYYEEEERQRGNFPDRFSGHQFPNYSSELNVNALLLGDSALYLCASSLRRGRNTIYFGEGSWLTVV.

V usage is TRBV15 and J usage is TRBJ1-1, with TRBD1 identical over 7 bases. The CDR3 has 16 residues. V lost 1 base, J lost 1 base, and 6 bases stayed unmatched. The germline V gene encodes CDR1 LNHNV and CDR2 YYDKDF (reference sequence). The CDR3 nucleotides are TGTGCCACCAGCAGAGGGAGGGGGCAGGCGAACACTGAAGCTTTCTTT. Translating gives CATSRGRGQANTEAFF.

The rearrangement links TRBV4-1 to TRBJ2-3; 9 bases line up with TRBD2. The V segment lost 1 base and the J segment 1 base; nucleotides outside the gene matches: 3. Germline values: CDR1 MGHRA, CDR2 YSYEKL. This CDR3 comprises 16 residues. The CDR3 sequence is CASSQALAGRTDTQYF. DNA for the CDR3: TGCGCCAGCAGCCAAGCGCTAGCGGGGCGCACAGATACGCAGTATTTT.

This chain uses TRBV7-9 with TRBJ1-2, with D perhaps TRBD1 (5 bases). CDR1 is SEHNR and CDR2 is FQNEAQ in the germline V gene (reference sequence). With 5 bases removed from V and 8 bases from J, the gap between germline ends came to 15 bases. The length of the CDR3 is 13 residues. CDR3 DNA: TGTGCCAGCAGCCTGACAGTCATCCCAGGCTACACCTTC. The encoded protein is CASSLTVIPGYTF.

This rearrangement joins TRBV6-5 to TRBJ2-7, with 13 bases matching TRBD2. Germline CDR1 reads MNHEY; CDR2 reads SVGAGI. This CDR3 spans 15 amino acids. With 4 bases clipped from V and 4 bases from J, the junction kept 4 bases outside the gene matches. The CDR3 region has the DNA TGTGCCAGCAGTTTCACTAGCGGGAGGGCGTACGAGCAGTACTTC. Translating it yields CASSFTSGRAYEQYF.

This chain uses TRBV5-4 with TRBJ2-2; TRBD2 is a possible D gene (6 bases). Per the germline V gene, CDR1 is SGHNT and CDR2 is YYREEE (reference sequence). V dropped 0 bases and J dropped 1 base, with 10 bases sitting between them. There are 16 residues in the CDR3. CDR3 in amino acids: CASSLAVGGNTGELFF. DNA for the CDR3: TGTGCCAGCAGCTTGGCCGTGGGAGGGAACACCGGGGAGCTGTTTTTT.

This chain links TRBV4-1 with TRBJ2-2; D not resolved. The length of the CDR3 is 15 residues. Germline V gives CDR1 MGHRA, CDR2 YSYEKL. V was pared by 1 base and J by 8 bases, with 14 bases between. The CDR3 loop reads CASSQGDLGRGELFF. DNA of the CDR3: TGCGCCAGCAGCCAAGGAGATTTGGGCAGAGGGGAGCTGTTTTTT.

The gene calls are TRBV6-5 and TRBJ1-2, with 8 nucleotides matching TRBD1. The germline V gene encodes CDR1 MNHEY and CDR2 SVGAGI. Trimming removed 4 bases from V and 4 bases from J; junction bases left unmatched: 5. The CDR3 runs to 14 residues. The CDR3 region has the DNA TGTGCCAGCAGTTCCCGGGACAGGCCCTATGGCTACACCTTC. Translating it yields CASSSRDRPYGYTF.

The V call is TRBV6-1, the J call TRBJ2-7, with TRBD1 matching over 10 bases. J lost 7 bases, V lost 8 bases, and 11 bases had no gene match. CDR3 length: 14 residues. Germline V gene lookup returns CDR1 MNHNS and CDR2 SASEGT. The CDR3 loop is CASAGDRGLGEQYF. Here the CDR3 DNA reads TGTGCCAGCGCGGGGGACAGGGGTCTCGGGGAGCAGTACTTC.

The J gene is TRBJ2-7, the V gene TRBV6-5; 7 bases match TRBD2. Looked up from germline, CDR1 is MNHEY and CDR2 is SVGAGI. CDR3 length equals 15 residues. V shed 7 bases, J shed 10 bases, and the junction held 19 bases outside the gene matches. The CDR3 here is CASNPQGGELFGQYF. Written as DNA, the CDR3 is TGTGCCAGCAATCCCCAGGGAGGGGAACTATTCGGTCAGTACTTC.

The chain couples TRBV11-2 to TRBJ2-7; 10 nucleotides match TRBD1. CDR3 length: 15 amino acids. Trimming at V came to 5 bases and at J to 7 bases, leaving 11 bases not matched to a gene. Per the germline V gene, CDR1 is SGHAT and CDR2 is FQNNGV. CDR3 sequence (DNA): TGTGCCAGCAGCCCGGGACAGGGGACGATCTGGGAGCAGTACTTC. Encoded protein: CASSPGQGTIWEQYF.

The chain carries TRBV6-5 and TRBJ1-5; D is ambiguous. V gave up 6 bases and J gave up 4 bases, with 13 bases separating them. CDR1 and CDR2 from the germline V gene are MNHEY and SVGAGI. The CDR3 is 14 amino acids. The CDR3 protein is CASSEGEPNQPQHF. The CDR3 region has the DNA TGTGCCAGCAGCGAGGGTGAGCCGAATCAGCCCCAGCATTTT.

This rearrangement joins TRBV6-1 to TRBJ2-2; TRBD1 aligns across 9 bases. This CDR3 has 14 amino acids. V lost 6 bases and J lost 3; bases outside the gene matches: 2. Germline V lookup: CDR1 MNHNS, CDR2 SASEGT. The CDR3 loop is CASSRTGDTGELFF. CDR3 in DNA: TGTGCCAGCAGCCGGACAGGGGACACCGGGGAGCTGTTTTTT.

The V call is TRBV5-1, the J call TRBJ2-7; weak D call: TRBD2 (6 bases). Germline CDR1 SGHRS, CDR2 YFSETQ. The V and J ends lost 0 bases and 1 base respectively, with 11 bases between them. The CDR3 extends over 15 amino acids. The CDR3 sequence is CASSLGGLPSYEQYF. The CDR3 region has the DNA TGCGCCAGCAGCTTGGGGGGACTTCCGTCCTACGAGCAGTACTTC.

The genes are TRBV7-3 and TRBJ2-5; 9 bases match TRBD1. This CDR3 has 15 residues. J lost 4 bases, V lost 2 bases, and 5 bases had no gene match. Germline V gene sequence: CDR1 SGHTA, CDR2 FQGTGA. Here the CDR3 DNA reads TGTGCCAGCAGCTTACCCGGACAGGGGACAGAGACCCAGTACTTC. It specifies CASSLPGQGTETQYF.

Worth noting for this clone: One junction end does not reproduce the germline sequence, and a read error may be involved. V and J are TRBV5-6 and TRBJ2-1; D ambiguous. Germline CDR1 reads SGHDT; CDR2 reads YYEEEE. The CDR3 length is 11 residues. The CDR3 loop reads CASSSYSEQFF. The CDR3, as DNA: TGTGCCAGCAGCTCCTACAGTGAGCAGTTCTTC.

This chain joins TRBV4-1 and TRBJ2-1; 13 bases match TRBD2. The germline V gene encodes CDR1 MGHRA and CDR2 YSYEKL. The CDR3 spans 16 residues. V shed 1 base and J 9 bases; nucleotides not matched to a gene: 6. The DNA for the CDR3 is TGCGCCAGCAGCCAAGCCGGGACTAGCGGGGCAGGTGAGCAGTTCTTC. Translated: CASSQAGTSGAGEQFF.